The T cell receptor (beta chain) described here comes from a study of graft-versus-host responses after intestinal transplantation. The study's findings and limits: The presence of high graft-versus-host to host-versus-graft clonal ratios in allografts characterized patients with graft-donor T cell macrochimerism. After transplant, early declines in HvG clones were associated with peak levels of circulating GvH clones. Investigators detected GvH clones in recipient marrow, with some emerging earlier in ileum or blood.

This clone is medium-sized (0.01 to 0.1%) by share. Its cognate antigen is unknown. Clones were read by immunoSEQ multiplex PCR, and TCRdb kept only the in-frame ones, dropping some. The sample lists 80,000 to 90,000 clones; around nine tenths were seen once. V was clipped by 4 bases and J by 4 bases; unmatched bases: 11. Germline values: CDR1 MNHEY, CDR2 SMNVEV (reference sequence). The CDR3 is made up of 16 amino acids. The rearrangement links TRBV27 to TRBJ1-2, with 8 bases that match TRBD1. The sequence came from a human donor who received an intestinal transplant. Sequenced here: unstimulated CD4+ T cells sorted from spleen or lymph node cells, sampled before intestinal transplant. The CDR3 bases are TGTGCCAGCAGTTCTAAGGGACAGGCGAGTGGCTATGGCTACACCTTC. This codes for CASSSKGQASGYGYTF.